A single sample is the source of the 2 T cell receptor beta chains below, sequenced in a study of blood T cell repertoires in COVID-19. The assay was immunoSEQ multiplex PCR, and TCRdb's table has in-frame clones only and misses some. This sample has roughly 220,000 clones, with 82% found just once. Material for sequencing was peripheral blood. Receptor source: a woman older than 75 with COVID-19, enrolled during active disease.

The V call is TRBV19, the J call TRBJ2-4, with 8 bases aligning to TRBD1. This CDR3 has 13 residues. The J segment lost 7 bases and the V segment lost 7 bases, leaving 6 bases of the junction unmatched. Germline V lookup: CDR1 LNHDA, CDR2 SQIVND (reference sequence). CDR3 DNA sequence: TGTGCCAGTACCCCGACAGGGGCGAACATTCAGTACTTC. Translation gives CASTPTGANIQYF.

The chain carries TRBV5-6 and TRBJ1-2, with 7 bases that match TRBD1. The CDR3 covers 16 residues. Germline CDR1 is SGHDT and CDR2 is YYEEEE. J gave up 3 bases and V 4 bases, and 12 bases lay outside the gene matches. The CDR3: CASSLNRDRTYYGYTF. The CDR3 region has the DNA TGTGCCAGCAGCCTAAACCGGGACAGAACGTACTATGGCTACACCTTC.